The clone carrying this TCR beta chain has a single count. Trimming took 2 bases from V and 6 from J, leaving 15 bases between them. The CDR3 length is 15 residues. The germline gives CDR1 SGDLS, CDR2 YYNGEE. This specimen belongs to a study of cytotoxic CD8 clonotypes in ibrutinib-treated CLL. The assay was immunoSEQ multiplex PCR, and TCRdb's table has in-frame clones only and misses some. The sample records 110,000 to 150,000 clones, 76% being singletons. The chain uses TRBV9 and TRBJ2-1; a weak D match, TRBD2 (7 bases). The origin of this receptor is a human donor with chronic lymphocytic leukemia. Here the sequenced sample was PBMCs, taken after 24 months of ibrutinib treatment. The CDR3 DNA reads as TGTGCCAGCAGCGTTAGGGGGGGCGAACCCAATGAGCAGTTCTTC. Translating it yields CASSVRGGEPNEQFF.